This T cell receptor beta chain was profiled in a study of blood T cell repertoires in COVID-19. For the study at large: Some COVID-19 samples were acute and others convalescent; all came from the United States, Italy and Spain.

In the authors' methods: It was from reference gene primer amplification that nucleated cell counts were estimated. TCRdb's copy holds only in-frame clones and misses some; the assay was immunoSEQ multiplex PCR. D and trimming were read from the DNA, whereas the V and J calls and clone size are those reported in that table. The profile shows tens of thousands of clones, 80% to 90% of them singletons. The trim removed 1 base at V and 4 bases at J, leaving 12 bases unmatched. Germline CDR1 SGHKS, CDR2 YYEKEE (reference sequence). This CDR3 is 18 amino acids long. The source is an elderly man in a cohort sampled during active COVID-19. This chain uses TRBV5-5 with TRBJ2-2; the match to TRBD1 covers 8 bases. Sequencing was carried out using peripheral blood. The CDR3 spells CASSLSYRTGTATGELFF. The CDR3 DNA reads TGTGCCAGCAGCTTGTCCTATCGGACAGGGACGGCCACCGGGGAGCTGTTTTTT.